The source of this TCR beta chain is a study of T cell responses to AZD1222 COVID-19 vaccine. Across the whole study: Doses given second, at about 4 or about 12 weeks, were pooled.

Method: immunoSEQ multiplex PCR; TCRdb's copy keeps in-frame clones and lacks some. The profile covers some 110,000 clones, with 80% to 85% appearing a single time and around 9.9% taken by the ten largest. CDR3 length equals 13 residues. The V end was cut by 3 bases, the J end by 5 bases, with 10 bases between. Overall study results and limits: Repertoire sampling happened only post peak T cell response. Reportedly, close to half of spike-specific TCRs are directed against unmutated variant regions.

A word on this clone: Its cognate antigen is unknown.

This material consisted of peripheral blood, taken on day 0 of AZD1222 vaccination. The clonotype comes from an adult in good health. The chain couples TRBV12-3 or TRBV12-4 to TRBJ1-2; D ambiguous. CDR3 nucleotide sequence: TGTGCCAGCAGTTTGGGTGAAGTTTATGGCTACACCTTC. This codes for CASSLGEVYGYTF.